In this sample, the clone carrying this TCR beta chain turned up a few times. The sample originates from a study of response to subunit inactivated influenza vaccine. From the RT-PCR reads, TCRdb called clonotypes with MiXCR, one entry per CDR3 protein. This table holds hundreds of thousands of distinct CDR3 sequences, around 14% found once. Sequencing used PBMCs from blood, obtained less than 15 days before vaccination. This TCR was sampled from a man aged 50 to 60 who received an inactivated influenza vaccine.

CDR3 loop: CASTQVAGELFF. The DNA of the CDR3 is TGTGCCAGCACACAGGTCGCCGGGGAGCTGTTTTTT. This chain joins TRBV6-6 and TRBJ2-2; D perhaps matches TRBD1 (5 bases). This CDR3 is built from 12 residues. V was clipped by 7 bases and J by 6 bases, with 9 bases between them. Germline V lookup: CDR1 MNHNY, CDR2 SVGAGI (reference sequence).